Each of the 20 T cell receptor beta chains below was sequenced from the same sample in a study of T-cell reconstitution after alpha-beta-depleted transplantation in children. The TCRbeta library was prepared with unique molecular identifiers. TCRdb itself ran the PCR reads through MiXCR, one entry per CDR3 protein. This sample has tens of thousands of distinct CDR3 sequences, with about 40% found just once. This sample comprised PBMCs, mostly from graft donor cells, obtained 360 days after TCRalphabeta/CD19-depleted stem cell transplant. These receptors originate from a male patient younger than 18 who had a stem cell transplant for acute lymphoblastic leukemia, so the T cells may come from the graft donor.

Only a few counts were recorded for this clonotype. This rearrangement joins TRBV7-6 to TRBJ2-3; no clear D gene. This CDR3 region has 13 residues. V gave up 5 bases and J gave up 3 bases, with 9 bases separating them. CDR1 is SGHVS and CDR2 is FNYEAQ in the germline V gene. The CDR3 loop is CASSRGGTDTQYF. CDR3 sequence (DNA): TGTGCCAGCAGCCGCGGTGGGACAGATACGCAGTATTTT. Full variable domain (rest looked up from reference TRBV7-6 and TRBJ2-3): GAGVSQSPRYKVTKRGQDVALRCDPISGHVSLYWYRQALGQGPEFLTYFNYEAQQDKSGLPNDRFSAERPEGSISTLTIQRTEQRDSAMYRCASSRGGTDTQYFGPGTRLTVL.

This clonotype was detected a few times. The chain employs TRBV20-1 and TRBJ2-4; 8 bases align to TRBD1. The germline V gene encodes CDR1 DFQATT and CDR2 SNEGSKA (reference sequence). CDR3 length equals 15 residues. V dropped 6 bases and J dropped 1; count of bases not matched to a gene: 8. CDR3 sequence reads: CSAIRGRGAKNIQYF. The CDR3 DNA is TGCAGTGCCATCAGGGGGCGAGGGGCCAAAAACATTCAGTACTTC.

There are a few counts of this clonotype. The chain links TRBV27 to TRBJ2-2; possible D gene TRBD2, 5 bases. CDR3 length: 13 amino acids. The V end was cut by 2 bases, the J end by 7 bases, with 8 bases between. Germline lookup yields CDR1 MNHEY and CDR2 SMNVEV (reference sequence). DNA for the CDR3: TGTGCCAGCAGTTTAGGAGGCGGCGGGGAGCTGTTTTTT. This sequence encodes CASSLGGGGELFF.

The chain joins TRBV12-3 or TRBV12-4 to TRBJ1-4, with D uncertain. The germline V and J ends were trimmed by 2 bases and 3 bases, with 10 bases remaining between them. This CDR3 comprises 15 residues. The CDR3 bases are TGTGCCAGCAGTTTATCGGGTTCAGCTAATGAAAAACTGTTTTTT. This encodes CASSLSGSANEKLFF.

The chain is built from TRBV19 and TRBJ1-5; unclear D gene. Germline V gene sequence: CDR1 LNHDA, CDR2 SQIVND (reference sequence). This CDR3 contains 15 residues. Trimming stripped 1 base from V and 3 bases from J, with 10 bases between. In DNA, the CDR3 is TGTGCCAGTAGTATAGGCCCAGGAGTCAATCAGCCCCAGCATTTT. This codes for CASSIGPGVNQPQHF.

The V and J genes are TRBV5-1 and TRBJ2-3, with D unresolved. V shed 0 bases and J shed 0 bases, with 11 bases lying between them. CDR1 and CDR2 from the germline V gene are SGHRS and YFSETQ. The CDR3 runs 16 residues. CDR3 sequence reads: CASSLVAATSTDTQYF. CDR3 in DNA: TGCGCCAGCAGCTTGGTGGCGGCCACTAGCACAGATACGCAGTATTTT.

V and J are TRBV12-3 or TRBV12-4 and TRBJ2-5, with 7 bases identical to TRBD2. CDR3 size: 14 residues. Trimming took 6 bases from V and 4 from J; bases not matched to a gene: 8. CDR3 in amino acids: CASRGGAGRETQYF. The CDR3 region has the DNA TGTGCCAGCAGGGGAGGGGCGGGACGAGAGACCCAGTACTTC.

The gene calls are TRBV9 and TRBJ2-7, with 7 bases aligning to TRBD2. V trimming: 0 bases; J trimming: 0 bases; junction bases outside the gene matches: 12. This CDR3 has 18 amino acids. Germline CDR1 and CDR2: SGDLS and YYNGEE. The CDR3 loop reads CASSVAPAGREISYEQYF. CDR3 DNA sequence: TGTGCCAGCAGCGTAGCCCCGGCCGGGCGGGAGATCTCCTACGAGCAGTACTTC.

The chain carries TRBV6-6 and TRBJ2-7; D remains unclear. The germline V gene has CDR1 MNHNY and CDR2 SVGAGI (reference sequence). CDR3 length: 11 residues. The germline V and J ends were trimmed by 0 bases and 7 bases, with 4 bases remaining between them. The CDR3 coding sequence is TGTGCCAGCAGTTACTCGAGGGAGCAGTACTTC. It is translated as CASSYSREQYF.

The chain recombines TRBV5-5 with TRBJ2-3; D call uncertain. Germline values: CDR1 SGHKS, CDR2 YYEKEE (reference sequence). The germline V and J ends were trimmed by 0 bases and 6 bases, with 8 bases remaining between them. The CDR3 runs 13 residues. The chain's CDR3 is CASSLAARDTQYF. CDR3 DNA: TGTGCCAGCAGCTTGGCAGCCCGGGATACGCAGTATTTT.

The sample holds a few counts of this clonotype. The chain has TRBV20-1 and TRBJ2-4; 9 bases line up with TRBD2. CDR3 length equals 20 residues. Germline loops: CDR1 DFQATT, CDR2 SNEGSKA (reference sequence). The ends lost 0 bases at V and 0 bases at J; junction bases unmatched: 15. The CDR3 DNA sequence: TGCAGTGCTAGAGATGGGCTAGCGGGGCAAAAACTTCTAGCCAAAAACATTCAGTACTTC. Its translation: CSARDGLAGQKLLAKNIQYF.

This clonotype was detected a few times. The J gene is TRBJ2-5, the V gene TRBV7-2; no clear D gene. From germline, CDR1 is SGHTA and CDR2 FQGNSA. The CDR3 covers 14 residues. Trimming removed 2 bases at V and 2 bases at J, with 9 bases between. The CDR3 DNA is TGTGCCAGCAGCTTATACGGAAATCAAGAGACCCAGTACTTC. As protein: CASSLYGNQETQYF.

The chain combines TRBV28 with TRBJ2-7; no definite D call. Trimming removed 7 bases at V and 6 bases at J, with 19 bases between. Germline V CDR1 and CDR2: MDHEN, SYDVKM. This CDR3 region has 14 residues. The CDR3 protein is CASTNPGFLVEQYF. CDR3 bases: TGTGCCAGCACCAACCCTGGGTTTCTGGTCGAGCAGTACTTC.

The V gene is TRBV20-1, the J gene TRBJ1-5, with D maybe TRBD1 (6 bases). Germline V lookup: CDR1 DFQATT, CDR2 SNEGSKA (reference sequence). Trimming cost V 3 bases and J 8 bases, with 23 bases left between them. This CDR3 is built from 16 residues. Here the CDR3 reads CSASSQGTSRAEPQHF. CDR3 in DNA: TGCAGTGCTAGCTCACAGGGAACCTCGAGGGCAGAGCCCCAGCATTTT.

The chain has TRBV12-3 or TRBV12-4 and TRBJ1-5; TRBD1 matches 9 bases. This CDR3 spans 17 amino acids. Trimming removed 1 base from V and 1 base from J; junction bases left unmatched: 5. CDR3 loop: CASSLGTGVRSNQPQHF. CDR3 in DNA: TGTGCCAGCAGTTTAGGGACAGGGGTTAGGAGCAATCAGCCCCAGCATTTT.

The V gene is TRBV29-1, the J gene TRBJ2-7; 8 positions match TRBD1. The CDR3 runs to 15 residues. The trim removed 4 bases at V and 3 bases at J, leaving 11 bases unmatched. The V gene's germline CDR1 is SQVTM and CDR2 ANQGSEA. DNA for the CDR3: TGCAGCGTTGGTACCGGGACAGGACGTTACTACGAGCAGTACTTC. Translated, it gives CSVGTGTGRYYEQYF.

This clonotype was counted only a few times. In DNA, the CDR3 is TGCGCCAGCAGCAGTTGGTGGACTATGGCCGATGAGCAGTTCTTC. It yields the protein CASSSWWTMADEQFF. This sequence joins TRBV5-1 and TRBJ2-1; D possibly corresponds to TRBD2 (6 bases). V shed 4 bases and J shed 8 bases, with 19 bases lying between them. The germline V gene has CDR1 SGHRS and CDR2 YFSETQ. CDR3 length: 15 amino acids. Complete variable domain (other parts from reference TRBV5-1 and TRBJ2-1): KAGVTQTPRYLIKTRGQQVTLSCSPISGHRSVSWYQQTPGQGLQFLFEYFSETQRNKGNFPGRFSGRQFSNSRSEMNVSTLELGDSALYLCASSSWWTMADEQFFGPGTRLTVL.

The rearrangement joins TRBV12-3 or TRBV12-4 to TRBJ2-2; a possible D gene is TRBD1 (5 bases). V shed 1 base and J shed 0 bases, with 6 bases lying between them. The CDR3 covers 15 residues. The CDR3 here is CASSLDRSNTGELFF. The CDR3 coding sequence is TGTGCCAGCAGTTTAGACAGGTCGAACACCGGGGAGCTGTTTTTT.

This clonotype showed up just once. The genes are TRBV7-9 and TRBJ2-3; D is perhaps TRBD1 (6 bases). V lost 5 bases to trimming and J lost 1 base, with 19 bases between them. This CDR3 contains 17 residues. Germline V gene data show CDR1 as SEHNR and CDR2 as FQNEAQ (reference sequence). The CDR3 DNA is TGTGCCAGCAGCGCCAGGGGACATCCGGCGGGCACAGATACGCAGTATTTT. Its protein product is CASSARGHPAGTDTQYF. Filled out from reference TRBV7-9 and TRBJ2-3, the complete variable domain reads DTGVSQNPRHKITKRGQNVTFRCDPISEHNRLYWYRQTLGQGPEFLTYFQNEAQLEKSRLLSDRFSAERPKGSFSTLEIQRTEQGDSAMYLCASSARGHPAGTDTQYFGPGTRLTVL.

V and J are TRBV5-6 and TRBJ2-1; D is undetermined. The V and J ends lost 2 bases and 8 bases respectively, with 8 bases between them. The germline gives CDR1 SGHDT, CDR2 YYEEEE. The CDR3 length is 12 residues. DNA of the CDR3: TGTGCCAGCAGCTTCTATGTGCATGAGCAGTTCTTC. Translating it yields CASSFYVHEQFF.